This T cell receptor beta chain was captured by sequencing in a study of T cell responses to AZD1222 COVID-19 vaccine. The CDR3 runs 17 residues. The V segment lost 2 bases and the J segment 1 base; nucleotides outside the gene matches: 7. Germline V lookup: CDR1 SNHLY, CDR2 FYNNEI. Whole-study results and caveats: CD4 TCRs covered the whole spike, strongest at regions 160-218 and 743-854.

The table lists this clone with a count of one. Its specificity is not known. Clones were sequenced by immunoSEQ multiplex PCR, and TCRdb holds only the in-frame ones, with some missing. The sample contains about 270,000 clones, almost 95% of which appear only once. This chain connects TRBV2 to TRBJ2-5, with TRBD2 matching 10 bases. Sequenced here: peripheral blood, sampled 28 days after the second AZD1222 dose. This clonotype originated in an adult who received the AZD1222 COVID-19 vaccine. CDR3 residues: CASSETLAGGVQETQYF. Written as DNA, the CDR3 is TGTGCCAGCAGTGAAACTTTAGCGGGGGGCGTCCAAGAGACCCAGTACTTC.